This TCR beta chain came from a study of blood T cell repertoires in COVID-19. Turning to the study itself: Whether acute or convalescent, the COVID-19 samples came from the United States, Italy and Spain.

The junction had 8 bases not matched to a gene; V was cut back by 3 bases and J by 6 bases. The CDR3 loop spans 16 amino acids. Germline values: CDR1 LNHDA, CDR2 SQIVND (reference sequence). Source study methods: Reference gene primers were amplified, and this amplification served to estimate nucleated cell counts. Here immunoSEQ multiplex PCR was the method, and the copy in TCRdb shows in-frame clones only, minus some. V and J calls plus clone size are reproduced from that table; the DNA served to infer D and trimming. The sample carries tens of thousands of clones, 80% to 90% recorded once. This clonotype was sampled from a human donor in a cohort sampled during active COVID-19. The chain is built from TRBV19 and TRBJ2-1; TRBD2 agrees at 10 bases. Sequenced: peripheral blood. This chain's CDR3 is CASSMAVAGGFNEQFF. In DNA form, the CDR3 reads TGTGCCAGTAGTATGGCGGTAGCGGGGGGATTCAATGAGCAGTTCTTC.